The 16 T cell receptor beta chains below all came from one sample that was sequenced in a study of T cell repertoires in cytomegalovirus infection. Each CDR3 protein gets one entry after TCRdb re-called the reads with MiXCR. The top ten hold roughly a sixth of the sample, which has roughly 500,000 distinct CDR3 sequences, 33% seen once. These receptors lack a known antigen. Specimen: cultured PBMCs, collected from culture after CMV antigen stimulation. These receptors came from a human donor in good health (CMV status not recorded). Some clones in this sample may be carry-over from other donors' samples.

The J gene is TRBJ1-2, the V gene TRBV4-1, with D possibly being TRBD1 (5 bases). Germline CDR1 reads MGHRA; CDR2 reads YSYEKL. Trimming took off 3 bases at V and 1 base at J, with 6 bases between the two ends. The CDR3 extends over 13 amino acids. This CDR3 reads CASSHGGNYGYTF. The CDR3 DNA reads as TGCGCCAGCAGCCACGGGGGTAACTATGGCTACACCTTC.

The J gene is TRBJ2-7, the V gene TRBV12-3 or TRBV12-4; either TRBD1 or TRBD2 may fit D (5 bases each). V shed 0 bases and J shed 2 bases, with 17 bases lying between them. The CDR3 has 17 amino acids. CDR3 loop: CASSLARGGGMTYEQYF. CDR3 nucleotide sequence: TGTGCCAGCAGTTTAGCCCGCGGTGGGGGTATGACCTACGAGCAGTACTTC.

The table lists this clonotype with many counts. CDR3 coding DNA: TGTGCCAGCAGCCCTTCGCCAGGAGCTAACTATGGCTACACCTTC. It translates to CASSPSPGANYGYTF. V and J are TRBV7-3 and TRBJ1-2; D not resolved. CDR3 length equals 15 residues. Trimming left V 5 bases short and J 0 bases short, with 13 bases between. The germline gives CDR1 SGHTA, CDR2 FQGTGA.

This clonotype has more than one count but fewer than ten. The rearrangement uses TRBV28 and TRBJ2-5; 9 nucleotides match TRBD1. J lost 4 bases, V lost 5 bases, and 5 bases had no gene match. CDR1 is MDHEN, CDR2 SYDVKM, per germline. CDR3 size: 14 residues. CDR3: CASSPQGAGETQYF. For the CDR3, the DNA is TGTGCCAGCAGTCCACAGGGGGCTGGAGAGACCCAGTACTTC.

This clonotype was counted between two and nine times. The gene calls are TRBV29-1 and TRBJ2-1; 9 nucleotides match TRBD1. Trimming took 4 bases from V and 7 from J; bases not matched to a gene: 2. The V gene's germline CDR1 is SQVTM and CDR2 ANQGSEA. This CDR3 has 12 amino acids. This CDR3 is CSVGQGGNEQFF. The CDR3 coding sequence is TGCAGCGTTGGACAGGGGGGAAATGAGCAGTTCTTC.

This chain connects TRBV7-2 to TRBJ2-7; 15 bases align to TRBD2. This CDR3 is 18 amino acids long. V shed 1 base, J shed 3 bases, and the junction held 7 bases outside the gene matches. The germline gives CDR1 SGHTA, CDR2 FQGNSA. CDR3 in DNA: TGTGCCAGCAGCTTAGGAGGACTAGCGGGAGGGGGGTACTACGAGCAGTACGTC. This sequence encodes CASSLGGLAGGGYYEQYV.

This clonotype has more than one count but fewer than ten. The chain joins TRBV4-3 to TRBJ2-2; 8 nucleotides match TRBD1. CDR3 length equals 18 residues. Germline values: CDR1 LGHNA, CDR2 YSLEER. V shed 0 bases and J 5 bases; nucleotides not matched to a gene: 11. The CDR3 protein is CASSQEKWVDRGTGELFF. Here the CDR3 DNA reads TGCGCCAGCAGCCAAGAAAAGTGGGTCGACAGGGGTACCGGGGAGCTGTTTTTT.

This chain connects TRBV9 to TRBJ1-2; D not resolved. The CDR3 has 12 amino acids. V was trimmed by 0 bases and J by 8 bases, leaving 8 bases between them. Germline values: CDR1 SGDLS, CDR2 YYNGEE. CDR3 DNA: TGTGCCAGCAGCGTAGGGCTCAGCGGCTACACCTTC. Amino acid sequence: CASSVGLSGYTF.

The chain carries TRBV13 and TRBJ1-2; D remains ambiguous. Germline V gene data show CDR1 as PRHDT and CDR2 as FYEKMQ (reference sequence). Between the trimmed V and J ends, which lost 5 bases and 4 bases, there was a span of 17 bases. There are 15 residues in the CDR3. The CDR3 loop reads CASSARTRVSYGYTF. The DNA of the CDR3 is TGTGCCAGCAGCGCTCGGACGCGAGTTTCCTATGGCTACACCTTC.

The J gene is TRBJ1-5, the V gene TRBV7-2; TRBD1 might be the D (6 bases). The CDR3 sequence is 14 residues long. Germline V gene data show CDR1 as SGHTA and CDR2 as FQGNSA. The V and J ends lost 5 bases and 5 bases respectively, with 13 bases between them. The chain's CDR3 is CASSKGDVYQPQHF. The CDR3 DNA follows: TGTGCCAGCAGCAAGGGGGACGTCTATCAGCCCCAGCATTTT.

V usage is TRBV6-2 or TRBV6-3 and J usage is TRBJ1-5; D is possibly TRBD1 (6 bases). The CDR3 is 14 amino acids. Germline-derived CDR1 and CDR2 are MNHEY and SVGEGT. V shed 6 bases and J shed 3 bases, with 12 bases lying between them. The CDR3 spells CASRADRLNQPQHF. CDR3 nucleotides: TGTGCCAGCAGAGCCGACAGGCTCAATCAGCCCCAGCATTTT.

This clonotype was counted a few times. The chain carries TRBV11-2 and TRBJ2-7, with TRBD2 matching over 12 bases. Germline V gene sequence: CDR1 SGHAT, CDR2 FQNNGV. This CDR3 has 16 amino acids. V dropped 1 base and J dropped 5; count of bases not matched to a gene: 6. CDR3: CASSLGASGRAHEQYV. Written as DNA, the CDR3 is TGTGCCAGCAGCTTAGGGGCTAGCGGGAGGGCCCACGAGCAGTACGTC.

This clonotype was detected a few times. The chain is built from TRBV2 and TRBJ1-5; the match to TRBD1 covers 9 bases. The CDR3 spans 15 residues. CDR1 is SNHLY, CDR2 FYNNEI, per germline. With 6 bases clipped from V and 2 bases from J, the junction kept 5 bases outside the gene matches. The CDR3 here is CASRPRTGGNQPQHF. The CDR3 DNA follows: TGTGCCAGCAGGCCGAGGACAGGGGGCAATCAGCCCCAGCATTTT.

This clonotype was seen at least ten times. The chain recombines TRBV7-2 with TRBJ1-1; tentatively, D is TRBD1 (6 bases). Trimming removed 0 bases at V and 4 bases at J, with 12 bases between. This CDR3 region has 15 residues. Per germline, CDR1 SGHTA and CDR2 FQGNSA. CDR3 protein: CASSLANRVGTEAFF. The CDR3 coding sequence is TGTGCCAGCAGCTTAGCGAACAGGGTGGGCACTGAAGCTTTCTTT.

The V and J genes are TRBV6-2 or TRBV6-3 and TRBJ1-2; D unresolved. Germline V gene data show CDR1 as MNHEY and CDR2 as SVGEGT. V shed 4 bases and J shed 12 bases, with 21 bases lying between them. The CDR3 consists of 14 residues. The CDR3 sequence: CASSWTPGFTEHTF. The CDR3 bases are TGTGCCAGCAGTTGGACTCCTGGTTTTACGGAACACACCTTC.

The chain carries TRBV11-2 and TRBJ2-1; D is uncertain. Per the germline V gene, CDR1 is SGHAT and CDR2 is FQNNGV. Trimming shortened V by 3 bases and J by 1 base, and 13 bases separated the two germline ends. This CDR3 is built from 16 residues. CDR3 nucleotide sequence: TGTGCCAGCAGCTTGGGTATGCGTGTATCCTACAATGAGCAGTTCTTC. Translated, it gives CASSLGMRVSYNEQFF.